These 6 T cell receptor beta chains were sequenced from one sample in a study of breast tumors, draining lymph nodes, adjacent tissues. Breast cancer patients provided tissue from their axillary draining lymph nodes. TCRdb re-analysed the multiplex PCR reads in MiXCR, keeping a single row per CDR3 protein. The table records about 230,000 distinct CDR3 sequences, approximately 29% of them present only once. Sequenced material: axillary lymph node tissue. These TCRs come from a female donor with breast cancer. Some clones in this sample may be carry-over from other donors' samples.

A single count supports this clonotype. Its ends do not fully match the called genes, so a read error is possible. The CDR3 loop reads CASSLRGLADPSHEQYF. The CDR3 coding sequence is TGCGCCAGCAGCCTCCGCGGGCTAGCGGACCCCTCCCACGAGCAGTACTTC. The chain joins TRBV14 to TRBJ2-7, with 7 bases that match TRBD2. Germline CDR1 is SGHDN and CDR2 is FVKESK. The CDR3 consists of 17 residues.

This clonotype has ten or more counts. The genes are TRBV12-3 or TRBV12-4 and TRBJ2-4; tentatively, D is TRBD2 (5 bases). This CDR3 is built from 15 residues. V lost 5 bases, J lost 8 bases, and 19 bases lay in between. The CDR3 DNA is TGTGCCAGCAGTCCCTCCGGGATAGGCTTATACATTCAGTACTTC. Its translation is CASSPSGIGLYIQYF.

Many counts were recorded for this clonotype. The chain is built from TRBV4-2 and TRBJ2-1, with D perhaps matching TRBD1 or TRBD2 (5 bases each). The V end lost 4 bases, the J end lost 10 bases, and 23 bases lay between the germline ends. Per germline, CDR1 LGHNA and CDR2 YNFKEQ. This CDR3 has 16 amino acids. The CDR3 DNA is TGTGCCAGCAGCCTCCTCTCTTCCCGGGGAACAGGAGAGCAGTTCTTC. This encodes CASSLLSSRGTGEQFF.

This clonotype was observed many times. The chain couples TRBV5-4 to TRBJ2-1; 14 bases align to TRBD2. CDR1 is SGHNT, CDR2 YYREEE, per germline (reference sequence). Unmatched junction bases numbered 10, after V lost 3 bases and J lost 8 bases. This CDR3 comprises 17 residues. CDR3 DNA sequence: TGTGCCAGCAGCTCACTGCCGGGACTAGCGGGAGACCATGAGCAGTTCTTC. This sequence encodes CASSSLPGLAGDHEQFF.

Here the CDR3 DNA reads TGCAGTGCTAGCCTAAAAACAGGGTCGGATTCACCCCTCCACTTT. It encodes CSASLKTGSDSPLHF. This sequence joins TRBV20-1 and TRBJ1-6; a possible D gene is TRBD1 (6 bases). Germline CDR1 DFQATT, CDR2 SNEGSKA (reference sequence). This CDR3 region has 15 residues. V dropped 3 bases and J dropped 8 bases, with 17 bases sitting between them.

This clonotype appeared many times. V gene TRBV20-1 combines with J gene TRBJ1-4; D is possibly TRBD1 (5 bases). Trimming pared 3 bases from V and 8 bases from J, leaving 10 bases between. The CDR3 consists of 12 residues. The V gene's germline CDR1 is DFQATT and CDR2 SNEGSKA (reference sequence). DNA for the CDR3: TGCAGTGCTAGCCAGGGTAGAGAAAAACTGTTTTTT. Protein product: CSASQGREKLFF.